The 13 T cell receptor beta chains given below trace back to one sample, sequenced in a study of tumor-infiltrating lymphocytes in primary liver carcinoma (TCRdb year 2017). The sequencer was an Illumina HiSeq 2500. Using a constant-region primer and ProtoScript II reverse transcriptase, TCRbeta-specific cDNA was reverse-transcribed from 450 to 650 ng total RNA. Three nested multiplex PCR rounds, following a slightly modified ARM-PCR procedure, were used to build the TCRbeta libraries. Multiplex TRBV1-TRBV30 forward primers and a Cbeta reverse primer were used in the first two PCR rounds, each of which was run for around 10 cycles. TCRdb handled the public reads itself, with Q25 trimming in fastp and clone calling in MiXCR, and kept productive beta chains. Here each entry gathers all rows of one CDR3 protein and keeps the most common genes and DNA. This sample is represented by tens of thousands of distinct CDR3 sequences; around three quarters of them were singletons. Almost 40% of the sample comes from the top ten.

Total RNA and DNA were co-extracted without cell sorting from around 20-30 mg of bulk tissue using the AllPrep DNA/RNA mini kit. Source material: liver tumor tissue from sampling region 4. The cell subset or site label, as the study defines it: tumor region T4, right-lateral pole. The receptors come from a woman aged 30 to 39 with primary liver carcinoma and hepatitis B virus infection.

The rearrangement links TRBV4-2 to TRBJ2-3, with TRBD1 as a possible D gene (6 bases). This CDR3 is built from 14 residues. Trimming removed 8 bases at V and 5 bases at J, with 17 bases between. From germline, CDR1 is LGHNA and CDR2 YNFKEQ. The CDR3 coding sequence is TGTGCCAGCGGCGAATCAGCAGGGGTAGATACGCAGTATTTT. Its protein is CASGESAGVDTQYF.

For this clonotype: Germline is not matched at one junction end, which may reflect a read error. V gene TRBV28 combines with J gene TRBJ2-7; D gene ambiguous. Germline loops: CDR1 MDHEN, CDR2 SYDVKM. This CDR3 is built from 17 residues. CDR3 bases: TGTGCCAGCAGCCTCCCTTTGGACGGATGGTACCCATACGACCAGTACTTC. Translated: CASSLPLDGWYPYDQYF.

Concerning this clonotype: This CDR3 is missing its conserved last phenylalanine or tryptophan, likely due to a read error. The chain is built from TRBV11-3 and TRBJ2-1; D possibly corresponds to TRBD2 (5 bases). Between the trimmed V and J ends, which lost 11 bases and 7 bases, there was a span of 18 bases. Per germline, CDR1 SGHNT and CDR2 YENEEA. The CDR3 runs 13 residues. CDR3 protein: CAGDSVSGNEQFL. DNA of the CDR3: TGTGCCGGCGATAGCGTGAGTGGGAATGAGCAGTTCTTA.

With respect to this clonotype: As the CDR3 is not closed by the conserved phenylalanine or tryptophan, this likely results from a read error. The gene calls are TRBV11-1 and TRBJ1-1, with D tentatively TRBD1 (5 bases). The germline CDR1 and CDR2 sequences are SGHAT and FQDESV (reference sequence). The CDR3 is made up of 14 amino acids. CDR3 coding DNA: TGTGCCAACAGCTTCGGGCAGGGCTACACTGAAGCTTTCACT. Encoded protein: CANSFGQGYTEAFT.

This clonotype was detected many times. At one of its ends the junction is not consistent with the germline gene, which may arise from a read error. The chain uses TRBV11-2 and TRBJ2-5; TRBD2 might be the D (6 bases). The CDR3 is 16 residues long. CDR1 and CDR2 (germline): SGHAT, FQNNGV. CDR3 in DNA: TGTGCCGGCAGATCCCGGGACTCGGCCCGCCAAGAGACCCAGTACTTC. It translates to CAGRSRDSARQETQYF.

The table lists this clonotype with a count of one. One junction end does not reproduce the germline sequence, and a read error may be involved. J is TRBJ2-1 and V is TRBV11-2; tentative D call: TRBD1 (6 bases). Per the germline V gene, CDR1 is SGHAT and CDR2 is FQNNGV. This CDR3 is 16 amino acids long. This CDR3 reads CASSLDLAGGGDEQLF. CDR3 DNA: TGTGCCAGCAGCTTAGATCTGGCGGGTGGGGGCGATGAGCAGCTCTTC.

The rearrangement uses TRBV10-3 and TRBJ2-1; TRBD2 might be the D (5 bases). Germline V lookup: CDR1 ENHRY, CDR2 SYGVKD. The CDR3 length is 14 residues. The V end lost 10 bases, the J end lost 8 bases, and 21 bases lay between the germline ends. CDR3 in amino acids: CATSPTSTGDEQFF. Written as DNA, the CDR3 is TGTGCCACTAGTCCCACGTCGACCGGGGATGAGCAGTTCTTC.

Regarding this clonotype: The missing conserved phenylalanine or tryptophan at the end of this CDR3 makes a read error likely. The CDR3 DNA is TGCAGTGTTAGAGACTCCCGGAGGACTAGCGGGAGCTATGGGCAGTTCCTC. Its protein product is CSVRDSRRTSGSYGQFL. The chain links TRBV20-1 to TRBJ2-1; 13 bases map to TRBD2. The CDR3 runs 17 residues. Looked up from germline, CDR1 is DFQATT and CDR2 is SNEGSKA (reference sequence).

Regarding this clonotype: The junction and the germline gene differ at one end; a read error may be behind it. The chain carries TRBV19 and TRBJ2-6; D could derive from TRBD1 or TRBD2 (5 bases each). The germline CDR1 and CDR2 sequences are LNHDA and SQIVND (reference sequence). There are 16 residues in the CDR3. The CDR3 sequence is CASTQRRVSGTNVLNF. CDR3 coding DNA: TGTGCCAGTACCCAACGAAGGGTGAGTGGGACCAACGTCCTGAATTTC.

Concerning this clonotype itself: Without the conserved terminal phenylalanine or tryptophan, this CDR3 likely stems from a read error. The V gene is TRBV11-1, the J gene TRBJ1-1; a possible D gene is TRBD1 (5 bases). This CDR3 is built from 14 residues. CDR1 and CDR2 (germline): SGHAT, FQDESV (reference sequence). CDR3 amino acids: CASSFEQGYTEAFS. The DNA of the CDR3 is TGTGCCAGCAGCTTCGAGCAGGGCTACACAGAAGCTTTCTCT.

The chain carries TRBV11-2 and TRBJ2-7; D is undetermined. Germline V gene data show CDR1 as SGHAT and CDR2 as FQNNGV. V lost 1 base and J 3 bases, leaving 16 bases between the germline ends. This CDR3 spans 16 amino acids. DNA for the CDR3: TGTGCCAGCAGCTTAGGAGGTACAGCTCTGAGCTACGAGCAGTACTTC. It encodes CASSLGGTALSYEQYF.

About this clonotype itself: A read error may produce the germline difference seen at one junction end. DNA of the CDR3: TGTACCAGCAGCTCGGGGGCGAAAGTGCAGTACTTC. It translates to CTSSSGAKVQYF. The chain combines TRBV7-8 with TRBJ2-7, with D perhaps given as TRBD1 or TRBD2 (6 bases each). Germline V gives CDR1 SGHVS, CDR2 FQNEAQ. The CDR3 covers 12 residues.

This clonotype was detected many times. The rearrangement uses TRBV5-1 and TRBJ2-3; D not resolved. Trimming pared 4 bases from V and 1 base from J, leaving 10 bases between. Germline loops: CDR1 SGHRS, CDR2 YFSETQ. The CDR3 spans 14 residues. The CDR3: CASSRQSGTDTQYF. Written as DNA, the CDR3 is TGCGCCAGCAGCCGCCAAAGCGGCACAGATACGCAGTATTTT.